This T cell receptor (beta chain) came from a study of vaccination and CD4 T cells after COVID-19. Study details: Every participant was given two doses of BNT162b2 or mRNA-1273 vaccine. Early (day 14) and late (days 161 to 241) post-vaccine samples came from three convalescent patients. General study points: Clonotypes reactive to SARS-CoV-2 had a median that went up from 21 to 38, but not significantly.

As concerns this clonotype: Its target is unknown.

Looked up from germline, CDR1 is SNHLY and CDR2 is FYNNEI. Unmatched junction bases numbered 10, after V lost 4 bases and J lost 7 bases. This CDR3 is built from 17 residues. A single record per CDR3 protein comes from TCRdb applying MiXCR to the PCR reads. The data hold 26,000 or so distinct CDR3 sequences, with under 60% observed a single time. Time point specified: late sampling 161 to 241 days after vaccination in a few convalescent patients. The source of this sequence is a human donor who had recovered from COVID-19. The gene calls are TRBV2 and TRBJ2-5, with 15 bases fitting TRBD2. The sample consisted of CD4+ T cells from blood, taken about 7 months after SARS-CoV-2 vaccination. Here the CDR3 DNA reads TGTGCCAGCAGTGGAGGACTAGCGGGAGGGCAAGTGTGGACCCAGTACTTC. Its translation: CASSGGLAGGQVWTQYF.